This TCR beta chain was identified during a study of shared T cell receptors in the human thymus. This CDR3 contains 16 residues. From germline, CDR1 is LGHNA and CDR2 YNFKEQ. V lost 2 bases, J lost 3 bases, and 13 bases lay in between. The data were produced by immunoSEQ multiplex PCR, yet TCRdb's version contains in-frame clones alone and is incomplete. The table records hundreds of thousands of clones, roughly 88% of them present only once. Another study also made use of these data, one on human thymus T cells. Per that paper: Those donating were healthy Finnish infants in corrective surgery for congenital heart defects. Resections were taken during corrective heart surgery, and the thymus tissue came from these. Unrelated people showed highly overlapping thymic repertoires, related research reported.

The sequence derives from a boy in the first two years of life with a congenital heart defect. The chain recombines TRBV4-2 with TRBJ1-4; no clear D. The sample consisted of thymocytes. The DNA of the CDR3 is TGTGCCAGCAGCCAAACCACAGACGGGGCTAATGAAAAACTGTTTTTT. Its translation: CASSQTTDGANEKLFF.